This T cell receptor beta chain is drawn from a study of cytomegalovirus exposure and HLA in healthy donors. Study-level points and caveats: Later on, analysis showed that most CMV-associated TCR beta chains appeared to be HLA-restricted. Excluded were some V segments that proved indistinguishable, including TRBV6-2 and TRBV6-3. The authors later linked a missense DCLRE1C variant to TCR beta V- and J-gene trimming.

Vbeta (60) and Jbeta (13) primers were used in the PCR. Data came from immunoSEQ multiplex PCR; TCRdb stores just in-frame clones and leaves some out. The sample lists about 180,000 clones; approximately 88% were seen once. V lost 5 bases to trimming and J lost 3 bases; unmatched junction nucleotides: 3. The germline gives CDR1 SGHAT, CDR2 FQNNGV. The CDR3 is 14 residues long. A remark on this clone: Its antigen is not identified.

Participants comprised healthy donors of bone marrow. The sequencing sample was made of PBMCs. The chain recombines TRBV11-2 with TRBJ2-1; the match to TRBD2 covers 8 bases. The TCR sequence derives from a boy between 2 and 10 years old in good health and CMV-seronegative. The CDR3 DNA is TGTGCCAGCAGCACGGGACTAGGCTACAATGAGCAGTTCTTC. Protein product: CASSTGLGYNEQFF.